These 25 T cell receptor beta chains were sequenced from one sample in a study of regulatory T cells in long-lasting Graves disease (dated by TCRdb to about 2021). The receptor library was made with multiplex PCR. Data came from an Illumina HiSeq 4000. To build TCR beta libraries, CDR3 regions were amplified by Arm-PCR using iRepertoire HTBI primers. The public sequencing data were trimmed at Q25 with fastp and processed into clonotypes with MiXCR by TCRdb, which kept only in-frame beta chains. Duplicate CDR3 protein sequences are folded into a single record with the most common DNA and genes. Here the sample has roughly 400,000 distinct CDR3 sequences; less than 25% occur a single time. Jointly, the top ten make up roughly 20% of the sample. Read against the paper, the sample's time point label means: persistent/refractory GD, antithyroid drugs over 5 years with positive TRAb. For both TCR sequencing and RNA sequencing, RNA was extracted from PBMCs using TRIzol.

This material consisted of peripheral blood mononuclear cells (PBMCs), taken when the disease was refractory, from a patient treated with antithyroid drugs. The receptors were sampled from a female donor with Graves disease.

The V and J genes are TRBV4-2 and TRBJ1-2; D is unclear. CDR1 is LGHNA and CDR2 is YNFKEQ in the germline V gene. CDR3 size: 15 residues. Trimming removed 1 base from V and 7 bases from J, with 16 bases in between. CDR3 bases: TGTGCCAGCAGCCAAGTGGTGGGCGGGCTGGGTGGCTACACCTTC. It codes for CASSQVVGGLGGYTF.

The rearrangement uses TRBV6-1 and TRBJ2-7; D gene uncertain. V lost 2 bases and J lost 5, with 7 bases in between. Germline CDR1 is MNHNS and CDR2 is SASEGT. The CDR3 is 12 residues long. The CDR3 loop is CASSETLHEQYF. DNA of the CDR3: TGTGCCAGCAGTGAAACCTTACACGAGCAGTACTTC.

The chain recombines TRBV19 with TRBJ1-5; 8 bases are shared with TRBD1. The V and J ends lost 7 bases and 2 bases, in that order; junction bases with no gene match: 1. The CDR3 spans 13 residues. Germline V gene sequence: CDR1 LNHDA, CDR2 SQIVND (reference sequence). The CDR3 here is CASKDRGNQPQHF. Here the CDR3 DNA reads TGTGCCAGTAAGGACAGGGGCAATCAGCCCCAGCATTTT.

The chain couples TRBV9 to TRBJ1-1, with a weak D call TRBD1 (5 bases). The CDR3 contains 14 residues. In germline, CDR1 is SGDLS, CDR2 YYNGEE. The V end was cut by 3 bases, the J end by 5 bases, with 14 bases between. The chain's CDR3 is CASSATAGRTEAFF. The CDR3 coding sequence is TGTGCCAGCAGCGCGACAGCGGGACGAACTGAAGCTTTCTTT. The complete variable domain, with remaining parts taken from reference TRBV9 and TRBJ1-1, reads DSGVTQTPKHLITATGQRVTLRCSPRSGDLSVYWYQQSLDQGLQFLIQYYNGEERAKGNILERFSAQQFPDLHSELNLSSLELGDSALYFCASSATAGRTEAFFGQGTRLTVV.

The rearrangement links TRBV6-5 to TRBJ1-6, with D unclear. Between the trimmed V and J ends, which lost 3 bases and 5 bases, there was a span of 17 bases. The germline CDR1 and CDR2 sequences are MNHEY and SVGAGI. There are 17 residues in the CDR3. CDR3 bases: TGTGCCAGCAGTTATAGAGCCCGAAGCCGCGATAATTCACCCCTCCACTTT. Its translation: CASSYRARSRDNSPLHF.

This chain uses TRBV6-5 with TRBJ1-1; no definite D call. This CDR3 comprises 12 residues. The germline gives CDR1 MNHEY, CDR2 SVGAGI. With 2 bases removed from V and 4 bases from J, the gap between germline ends came to 5 bases. CDR3 protein: CASSYRITEAFF. The CDR3 bases are TGTGCCAGCAGTTACCGGATCACTGAAGCTTTCTTT.

As concerns this clonotype: Since a much larger clone is just one base distant, this may be a read error. The chain is built from TRBV14 and TRBJ2-5; D is uncertain. CDR1 is SGHDN and CDR2 is FVKESK in the germline V gene. The CDR3 consists of 12 residues. The V gene lost 3 bases and the J gene lost 0 bases, with 2 bases spanning the gap. In DNA form, the CDR3 reads TGTGCCAGCAGCCAGTACCAAGAGACCCAGTACTTC. It specifies CASSQYQETQYF.

The rearrangement links TRBV7-9 to TRBJ1-1, with a possible D match to TRBD1 (5 bases). V was trimmed by 5 bases and J by 1 base, leaving 17 bases between them. Germline V CDR1 and CDR2: SEHNR, FQNEAQ (reference sequence). CDR3 length: 16 residues. The CDR3 nucleotides read TGTGCCAGCAGCGTTAGCCGGGACCTCTGGAACACTGAAGCTTTCTTT. It is translated as CASSVSRDLWNTEAFF.

This clonotype was recorded a few times. The chain joins TRBV29-1 to TRBJ1-1; D is perhaps TRBD1 (5 bases). Germline CDR1 SQVTM, CDR2 ANQGSEA. The CDR3 runs 12 residues. V shed 4 bases and J shed 5 bases, with 11 bases lying between them. The CDR3 spells CSVVVGGTEAFF. The CDR3 coding sequence is TGCAGCGTTGTGGTCGGGGGGACTGAAGCTTTCTTT.

The table lists this clonotype with a few counts. The chain uses TRBV3-1 and TRBJ2-5; 8 bases are shared with TRBD1. The CDR3 has 16 residues. V was pared by 0 bases and J by 0 bases, with 3 bases of the junction left unmatched. Germline values: CDR1 LGHDT, CDR2 YNNKEL (reference sequence). The CDR3 DNA is TGTGCCAGCAGCCAAGACAGGGGGCAGTACCAAGAGACCCAGTACTTC. Encoded protein: CASSQDRGQYQETQYF.

This chain joins TRBV7-9 and TRBJ2-7; D gene ambiguous. The CDR3 has 13 amino acids. Trimming removed 7 bases at V and 2 bases at J, with 12 bases between. Germline V CDR1 and CDR2: SEHNR, FQNEAQ (reference sequence). CDR3 amino acids: CASTHSVTYEQYF. CDR3 in DNA: TGTGCCAGCACCCATTCCGTAACCTACGAGCAGTACTTC.

The chain is built from TRBV11-2 and TRBJ2-7, with D possibly matching TRBD1 (6 bases). The germline CDR1 and CDR2 sequences are SGHAT and FQNNGV. The CDR3 covers 16 residues. V shed 5 bases and J shed 2 bases, with 19 bases lying between them. The CDR3 loop reads CASSPRQAISPYEQYF. The CDR3 nucleotides are TGTGCCAGCAGCCCCCGACAGGCCATCTCCCCCTACGAGCAGTACTTC.

The V gene is TRBV2, the J gene TRBJ2-2; a weak D match, TRBD1 (6 bases). The V end lost 6 bases, the J end lost 7 bases, and 15 bases lay between the germline ends. This CDR3 has 14 amino acids. In germline, CDR1 is SNHLY, CDR2 FYNNEI. The CDR3 sequence is CASRNRVTGGELFF. The CDR3 nucleotides read TGTGCCAGCAGGAACAGGGTTACGGGCGGGGAGCTGTTTTTT.

This clonotype was counted a few times. This sequence joins TRBV6-1 and TRBJ2-2, with D perhaps matching TRBD1 (6 bases). CDR1 and CDR2 (germline): MNHNS, SASEGT. The CDR3 has 16 residues. V shed 5 bases and J shed 7 bases, with 20 bases lying between them. The CDR3 loop is CASSPRDILAGGELFF. In nucleotides, the CDR3 is TGTGCCAGCAGTCCCCGGGACATCCTCGCCGGCGGGGAGCTGTTTTTT.

This clonotype has ten or more counts. As DNA, the CDR3 is TGTGCCTGGACCATAGCGGGAGGGCCGACAGGCCAGTACTTC. Translated, it gives CAWTIAGGPTGQYF. This chain links TRBV30 with TRBJ2-7; 11 bases fit TRBD2. V trimming: 4 bases; J trimming: 10 bases; junction bases outside the gene matches: 12. The germline CDR1 and CDR2 sequences are GTSNPN and SVGIG (reference sequence). The CDR3 length is 14 residues.

The V gene is TRBV15, the J gene TRBJ1-1; D gene uncertain. V was shortened by 4 bases and J by 2 bases, with 8 bases between the two germline ends. This CDR3 is 13 amino acids long. CDR1 is LNHNV and CDR2 is YYDKDF in the germline V gene (reference sequence). The DNA for the CDR3 is TGTGCCACCAGCATTTTGAGAAACACTGAAGCTTTCTTT. Amino acids: CATSILRNTEAFF. The complete variable domain, with remaining parts taken from reference TRBV15 and TRBJ1-1, reads DAMVIQNPRYQVTQFGKPVTLSCSQTLNHNVMYWYQQKSSQAPKLLFHYYDKDFNNEADTPDNFQSRRPNTSFCFLDIRSPGLGDTAMYLCATSILRNTEAFFGQGTRLTVV.

This clonotype was found many times. The chain couples TRBV29-1 to TRBJ1-2; 8 bases map to TRBD1. The junction had 8 bases not matched to a gene; V was cut back by 6 bases and J by 8 bases. CDR1 SQVTM and CDR2 ANQGSEA come from the germline V gene. The CDR3 runs to 12 residues. For the CDR3, the DNA is TGCAGCGTGAGTCAGGGGGCACGAGGCTACACCTTC. It codes for CSVSQGARGYTF.

The rearrangement uses TRBV28 and TRBJ1-5; no definite D call. V shed 6 bases and J shed 2 bases, with 20 bases lying between them. The CDR3 covers 17 residues. Germline V gene lookup returns CDR1 MDHEN and CDR2 SYDVKM. The CDR3 region is CASSVLGGLGGNQPQHF. The CDR3 DNA is TGTGCCAGCAGCGTTCTCGGAGGGTTGGGTGGCAATCAGCCCCAGCATTTT.

Details on this clonotype: This may stem from a read error, because a much larger clone lies one nucleotide away. The V and J genes are TRBV2 and TRBJ2-6; unclear D gene. The CDR3 totals 14 residues. Looked up from germline, CDR1 is SNHLY and CDR2 is FYNNEI. V was cut by 6 bases and J by 2 bases, with 8 bases left in between. The CDR3 DNA sequence: TGTGCCAGCAGGCAGGAACCTGGGGCCAACGTCCTGACTTTC. This translates into CASRQEPGANVLTF.

A note on this clonotype: One junction end does not reproduce the germline sequence, and a read error may be involved. This CDR3 is CANSLMGLQETQYF. CDR3 coding DNA: TGTGCCAACAGCTTGATGGGGTTACAAGAGACCCAGTACTTC. V usage is TRBV7-2 and J usage is TRBJ2-5, with unresolved D. There are 14 residues in the CDR3. From germline, CDR1 is SGHTA and CDR2 FQGNSA.

There are many counts of this clonotype. V usage is TRBV7-3 and J usage is TRBJ1-1; perhaps TRBD1 as D (5 bases). In germline, CDR1 is SGHTA, CDR2 FQGTGA. This CDR3 comprises 13 residues. V lost 5 bases and J 0 bases, leaving 7 bases between the germline ends. In DNA form, the CDR3 reads TGTGCCAGCAGCATGACAGTGAACACTGAAGCTTTCTTT. Residues: CASSMTVNTEAFF.

The V call is TRBV7-9, the J call TRBJ2-4; TRBD1 matches 9 bases. The CDR3 spans 15 residues. From germline, CDR1 is SEHNR and CDR2 FQNEAQ (reference sequence). V lost 1 base, J lost 8 bases, and 6 bases stayed unmatched. CDR3 in amino acids: CASSLVGQGGDIQYF. The DNA of the CDR3 is TGTGCCAGCAGCTTAGTGGGACAGGGTGGGGACATTCAGTACTTC.

This clonotype occurred many times. The V gene is TRBV30, the J gene TRBJ2-5; D possibly uses TRBD1 or TRBD2 (5 bases each). This CDR3 comprises 13 residues. CDR1 GTSNPN and CDR2 SVGIG come from the germline V gene (reference sequence). V lost 3 bases, J lost 4 bases, and 12 bases lay in between. The CDR3 loop reads CAWSRQRGETQYF. The CDR3 DNA sequence: TGTGCCTGGAGCAGGCAGAGGGGAGAGACCCAGTACTTC.

The chain uses TRBV6-5 and TRBJ1-1, with D unclear. V lost 2 bases to trimming and J lost 1 base, with 11 bases between them. CDR1 is MNHEY, CDR2 SVGAGI, per germline. CDR3 size: 15 residues. The CDR3 reads CASSYIPGQNTEAFF. For the CDR3, the DNA is TGTGCCAGCAGTTACATACCAGGCCAGAACACTGAAGCTTTCTTT.

This chain uses TRBV5-1 with TRBJ1-1; TRBD1 matches at 9 bases. CDR3 size: 14 residues. The V gene's germline CDR1 is SGHRS and CDR2 YFSETQ. Losses at the gene ends were 0 bases for V and 10 bases for J; bases not matched to a gene: 7. CDR3 sequence (DNA): TGCGCCAGCAGCTTGGTTCAACAGGGGGCTGTAGCTTTCTTT. This gives the protein CASSLVQQGAVAFF. The full variable domain, in which reference TRBV5-1 and TRBJ1-1 provide the parts outside the CDR3, is KAGVTQTPRYLIKTRGQQVTLSCSPISGHRSVSWYQQTPGQGLQFLFEYFSETQRNKGNFPGRFSGRQFSNSRSEMNVSTLELGDSALYLCASSLVQQGAVAFFGQGTRLTVV.